Detailed here is one TCR beta chain. This clonotype was observed a few times. Its cognate antigen has yet to be identified. The record has no base qualities; no much larger clone is one base away. This record belongs to a study of early T cells in non-severe SARS-CoV-2 infection (dated by TCRdb to the early 2020s). In terms of the full investigation: Because TCR sequencing was done on bulk RNA from unsorted whole blood, the alpha and beta chains could not be paired.

Trimming at the junction amounts to 3 bases on V and 2 bases on J, and the germline ends lie 7 bases apart. The CDR3, from cysteine to phenylalanine, totals 13 residues. The entry retains the CDR3 DNA only, 39 bases that are in frame from base 1. The germline V gene supplies CDR1 LGHNA and CDR2 YNFKEQ. Receptors were amplified or captured by 5' RACE. Sequencing relied on a NextSeq 500. The TCR library protocol attached unique molecular identifiers to individual cDNA molecules to correct for sequencing error and PCR bias. TCR alpha and beta chains were both sequenced, and the abundances of alpha and beta sequences in each sample were closely correlated with each other. The original pipeline was this. V gene, J gene and CDR3 annotation of TCR sequences was performed with Decombinator V4. TCRs were defined as expanded if a significant change between any two time points was detected under a Poisson model with p below 0.0001. Abundances of TCRs were expressed as counts per million after normalisation to the total number of TCRs sequenced in each sample. TRAV1-2 paired with TRAJ12, TRAJ20 or TRAJ33 defined MAIT TCRs, while TRAV10 paired with TRAJ18 defined iNKT TCRs. VDJdb, accessed 1 November 2021, was searched for CMV, EBV and SARS-CoV-2 annotated TCRs, with TCRs annotated for multiple antigens excluded. In-frame beta chains were kept once TCRdb had trimmed the public reads at Q25 with fastp and called clones with MiXCR. Rows merge per CDR3 protein into single entries with the most common DNA and genes. TCRdb, rather than the study authors, made the V and J calls. This sample has some 46,000 distinct CDR3 sequences in its table, and about 5.7% of those were observed once. Together, the top ten hold roughly 20% of the sample.

Set within a cohort of healthcare workers in London, UK, this nested case-control study involved weekly PCR testing of nasopharyngeal swabs along with blood sampling. Healthcare workers were recruited during the week of the UK lockdown, between 23 and 31 March 2020, and followed weekly for up to 16 weeks. What the authors observed across the whole study: VDJdb matching was skewed toward anti-spike CD8 responses, so virus-specific expansions were likely underestimated and private and CD4 specificities were missed.

The source is an adult who was a healthcare worker with PCR-confirmed SARS-CoV-2 infection or an uninfected control (not recorded which). The sample in question was whole blood, obtained at baseline. This sequence uses TRBV4-2 and TRBJ2-5, with the D gene not confidently named. The sequenced DNA is TGTGCCAGCAGCCAGCGCCGGCAAGAGACCCAGTACTTC. Translated, this gives CASSQRRQETQYF.